This T cell receptor (beta chain) was recovered during a study of PD-L1 blockade in urothelial cancer. Study overall: The study started patients on atezolizumab at some point between 2014 and 2016, giving 1,200 mg intravenously every 3 weeks. Study-wide results and limits: Pretreatment TCR clonality in blood, when below the median, was predictive of better survival.

The germline V gene has CDR1 MDHEN and CDR2 SYDVKM. Trimming cost V 2 bases and J 4 bases; bases outside gene matches: 6. This CDR3 comprises 16 residues. Every PCR received spiked-in synthetic TCR analog templates. Sequencing used immunoSEQ multiplex PCR; TCRdb keeps in-frame clones, though not all of them. The sample shows about 130,000 clones, around 88% of them seen only once. On this clone itself: The target antigen is unknown.

Time point indicated: peripheral blood 6 weeks after treatment start. Samples were collected from each patient before treatment and during treatment. Each patient gave between 1 and 8 of them in total. Sequences were derived from PBMCs, sampled around atezolizumab (anti-PD-L1) treatment. This rearrangement joins TRBV28 to TRBJ2-1; 9 nucleotides align to TRBD2. The sequence was collected from a man aged 50-59 years with urothelial cancer. CDR3 DNA sequence: TGTGCCAGCAGTTTACCTAGCGGGATAGAGTACAATGAGCAGTTCTTC. Amino acid sequence: CASSLPSGIEYNEQFF.